Each of the 29 T cell receptor beta chains below was sequenced from the same sample in a study of cytomegalovirus exposure and HLA in healthy donors. Libraries were prepared by immunoSEQ multiplex PCR; TCRdb keeps only in-frame clonotypes and omits some of them. Of 300,000 to 400,000 clones in the sample, 86% were seen once. Sample: PBMCs. The receptors were gathered from a woman aged 18-30 years in good health and CMV-seronegative.

V is TRBV11-2 and J is TRBJ2-1; tentatively, D is TRBD1 (6 bases). Trimming shortened V by 1 base and J by 6 bases, and 22 bases separated the two germline ends. Germline V CDR1 and CDR2: SGHAT, FQNNGV. CDR3 length: 18 residues. CDR3: CASSLARVLRGSGNEQFF. CDR3 bases: TGTGCCAGCAGCTTAGCCCGCGTCTTGAGGGGGTCGGGCAATGAGCAGTTCTTC.

The chain employs TRBV5-4 and TRBJ1-1; weak D call: TRBD1 (6 bases). The V end lost 1 base, the J end lost 5 bases, and 12 bases lay between the germline ends. Looked up from germline, CDR1 is SGHNT and CDR2 is YYREEE (reference sequence). The CDR3 consists of 14 residues. CDR3 in amino acids: CASSLMGRGTEAFF. CDR3 bases: TGTGCCAGCAGCTTGATGGGCAGGGGAACTGAAGCTTTCTTT.

This chain joins TRBV5-4 and TRBJ1-2, with 8 bases aligning to TRBD1. CDR3 length: 14 amino acids. Germline V gives CDR1 SGHNT, CDR2 YYREEE (reference sequence). The V gene end was trimmed by 0 bases and the J gene end by 7 bases; junction bases not matched to a gene: 5. CDR3 sequence: CASSLEQGGFGYTF. The CDR3 DNA sequence: TGTGCCAGCAGCTTGGAACAGGGGGGGTTTGGCTACACCTTC.

V gene TRBV28 combines with J gene TRBJ2-7; 8 nucleotides agree with TRBD2. The CDR3 has 16 residues. Germline values: CDR1 MDHEN, CDR2 SYDVKM. With V trimmed by 6 bases and J by 2 bases, 12 bases remained unmatched. The chain's CDR3 is CASSTISLAVAYEQYF. CDR3 bases: TGTGCCAGCAGCACTATTTCACTAGCGGTAGCCTACGAGCAGTACTTC.

The genes are TRBV19 and TRBJ2-2, with D possibly being TRBD2 (5 bases). The V gene's germline CDR1 is LNHDA and CDR2 SQIVND (reference sequence). This CDR3 has 13 residues. Between the trimmed V and J ends, which lost 9 bases and 5 bases, there was a span of 13 bases. The CDR3 nucleotides are TGTGCCAGCCACACAAGGGAGACCGGGGAGCTGTTTTTT. Encoded protein: CASHTRETGELFF.

The V call is TRBV11-1, the J call TRBJ2-7, with D possibly matching TRBD2 (5 bases). The V end lost 0 bases, the J end lost 0 bases, and 9 bases lay between the germline ends. Looked up from germline, CDR1 is SGHAT and CDR2 is FQDESV (reference sequence). This CDR3 has 15 amino acids. The CDR3 reads CASSLARAASYEQYF. The CDR3 DNA sequence: TGTGCCAGCAGCTTAGCGAGGGCAGCCTCCTACGAGCAGTACTTC.

This sequence joins TRBV27 and TRBJ1-4; D is undetermined. V lost 5 bases and J 10 bases, leaving 11 bases between the germline ends. Germline assignment: CDR1 MNHEY and CDR2 SMNVEV (reference sequence). This CDR3 contains 12 residues. In DNA, the CDR3 is TGTGCCAGCAGTGACTCCGGCCGAAAACTGTTTTTT. It specifies CASSDSGRKLFF. The full variable domain, rest sourced from reference TRBV27 and TRBJ1-4, is EAQVTQNPRYLITVTGKKLTVTCSQNMNHEYMSWYRQDPGLGLRQIYYSMNVEVTDKGDVPEGYKVSRKEKRNFPLILESPSPNQTSLYFCASSDSGRKLFFGSGTQLSVL.

The rearrangement links TRBV7-8 to TRBJ2-7, with 11 bases fitting TRBD2. V was clipped by 1 base and J by 2 bases; unmatched bases: 4. Germline CDR1 reads SGHVS; CDR2 reads FQNEAQ. The CDR3 length is 16 residues. CDR3 protein: CASSLEQGLAAYEQYF. DNA of the CDR3: TGTGCCAGCAGCTTAGAACAGGGACTAGCGGCCTACGAGCAGTACTTC. Full variable domain (rest looked up from reference TRBV7-8 and TRBJ2-7): GAGVSQSPRYKVAKRGQDVALRCDPISGHVSLFWYQQALGQGPEFLTYFQNEAQLDKSGLPSDRFFAERPEGSVSTLKIQRTQQEDSAVYLCASSLEQGLAAYEQYFGPGTRLTVT.

The chain uses TRBV2 and TRBJ1-2, with 12 bases fitting TRBD1. From germline, CDR1 is SNHLY and CDR2 FYNNEI. This CDR3 comprises 15 residues. V dropped 2 bases and J dropped 8; count of bases not matched to a gene: 6. The DNA for the CDR3 is TGTGCCAGCAGTGAAAGAGGGACAGGGGGCGGGGGCTACACCTTC. Encoded protein: CASSERGTGGGGYTF.

The chain uses TRBV9 and TRBJ2-2; possible D gene TRBD2, 5 bases. CDR3 size: 15 residues. V lost 0 bases to trimming and J lost 2 bases, with 8 bases between them. In germline, CDR1 is SGDLS, CDR2 YYNGEE. The CDR3 loop reads CASSVGTANTGELFF. In DNA, the CDR3 is TGTGCCAGCAGCGTAGGGACTGCAAACACCGGGGAGCTGTTTTTT. The full variable domain, completed using reference TRBV9 and TRBJ2-2, is DSGVTQTPKHLITATGQRVTLRCSPRSGDLSVYWYQQSLDQGLQFLIQYYNGEERAKGNILERFSAQQFPDLHSELNLSSLELGDSALYFCASSVGTANTGELFFGEGSRLTVL.

This sequence joins TRBV30 and TRBJ2-7; 11 nucleotides agree with TRBD2. There are 15 residues in the CDR3. Unmatched junction bases numbered 6, after V lost 0 bases and J lost 5 bases. Germline V gives CDR1 GTSNPN, CDR2 SVGIG (reference sequence). The CDR3: CAWSVGSGRANEQYF. DNA of the CDR3: TGTGCCTGGAGTGTGGGTAGCGGGAGGGCAAACGAGCAGTACTTC.

The V and J genes are TRBV28 and TRBJ2-2, with TRBD1 matching 8 bases. Germline CDR1 and CDR2: MDHEN and SYDVKM. V was clipped by 6 bases and J by 8 bases; unmatched bases: 14. This CDR3 has 16 amino acids. The CDR3 DNA reads as TGTGCCAGCAGATCGTCGGGGACAGGCCCTCAAGGGGAGCTGTTTTTT. This codes for CASRSSGTGPQGELFF.

The V gene is TRBV10-2, the J gene TRBJ2-2, with TRBD1 matching over 10 bases. V shed 0 bases, J shed 4 bases, and the junction held 8 bases outside the gene matches. CDR1 is WSHSY, CDR2 SAAADI, per germline. The CDR3 runs 18 residues. The CDR3 DNA sequence: TGCGCCAGCAGTGAGTCGGTTGGCTGGGACAGGGGCACCGGGGAGCTGTTTTTT. This gives the protein CASSESVGWDRGTGELFF.

The J gene is TRBJ2-3, the V gene TRBV6-5, with TRBD1 matching over 10 bases. V was clipped by 7 bases and J by 3 bases; unmatched bases: 4. CDR3 size: 14 residues. Germline CDR1 and CDR2: MNHEY and SVGAGI. The CDR3 sequence: CASTRQGATDTQYF. For the CDR3, the DNA is TGTGCCAGCACTAGACAGGGGGCTACAGATACGCAGTATTTT.

The chain carries TRBV4-1 and TRBJ2-4; unclear D gene. V lost 0 bases to trimming and J lost 6 bases, with 12 bases between them. Germline CDR1 is MGHRA and CDR2 is YSYEKL. This CDR3 is built from 15 residues. The CDR3 bases are TGCGCCAGCAGCCAAGATATCGTGTCGGGAAACATTCAGTACTTC. Encoded protein: CASSQDIVSGNIQYF.

A note on this clone: This sample includes further DNA sequences coding for the same CDR3. The chain's CDR3 is CASSYSAGVNSPLHF. The CDR3, as DNA: TGTGCCAGCAGTTACTCGGCCGGAGTTAATTCACCCCTCCACTTT. J is TRBJ1-6 and V is TRBV6-5, with unresolved D. CDR3 length: 15 amino acids. Trimming removed 0 bases from V and 6 bases from J, with 9 bases in between. CDR1 is MNHEY, CDR2 SVGAGI, per germline.

This clone has only one observation. The V gene is TRBV2, the J gene TRBJ2-5; TRBD1 aligns across 7 bases. In germline, CDR1 is SNHLY, CDR2 FYNNEI. The CDR3 loop spans 16 amino acids. V lost 7 bases and J lost 9; bases outside the gene matches: 20. This chain's CDR3 is CASTPGPGTVNGAQYF. The CDR3 DNA is TGTGCCAGCACTCCCGGACCTGGGACAGTGAATGGGGCCCAGTACTTC.

The chain uses TRBV5-5 and TRBJ2-1, with 11 bases matching TRBD2. The ends lost 1 base at V and 8 bases at J; junction bases unmatched: 8. This CDR3 comprises 16 residues. Germline V gives CDR1 SGHKS, CDR2 YYEKEE (reference sequence). This CDR3 is CASSLSSSGGPDEQFF. DNA for the CDR3: TGTGCCAGCAGCTTGTCATCTAGCGGGGGGCCGGATGAGCAGTTCTTC.

The CDR3 loop is CASRPGTLVDTQYF. CDR3 DNA sequence: TGCGCCAGCAGACCCGGGACTTTGGTGGATACGCAGTATTTT. The chain carries TRBV5-1 and TRBJ2-3, with D perhaps TRBD2 (6 bases). Per germline, CDR1 SGHRS and CDR2 YFSETQ. The CDR3 is 14 amino acids. V was pared by 5 bases and J by 6 bases, with 16 bases between.

The gene calls are TRBV11-2 and TRBJ1-1; 8 bases fit TRBD1. CDR3 size: 16 residues. J gave up 1 base and V 5 bases, and 9 bases lay outside the gene matches. Per germline, CDR1 SGHAT and CDR2 FQNNGV. CDR3 coding DNA: TGTGCCAGCAGCACCGGGACAGGAATGAGGAACACTGAAGCTTTCTTT. Its translation: CASSTGTGMRNTEAFF. The variable domain in full, with the rest retrieved from reference TRBV11-2 and TRBJ1-1, is EAGVAQSPRYKIIEKRQSVAFWCNPISGHATLYWYQQILGQGPKLLIQFQNNGVVDDSQLPKDRFSAERLKGVDSTLKIQPAKLEDSAVYLCASSTGTGMRNTEAFFGQGTRLTVV.

Here the CDR3 reads CASSVGTPAGGETQYF. The CDR3 bases are TGTGCCAGCAGCGTAGGAACCCCAGCGGGAGGAGAGACCCAGTACTTC. The rearrangement uses TRBV9 and TRBJ2-5, with 9 bases matching TRBD2. Germline values: CDR1 SGDLS, CDR2 YYNGEE. This CDR3 contains 16 residues. V lost 0 bases to trimming and J lost 4 bases; unmatched junction nucleotides: 7.

The chain has TRBV19 and TRBJ2-1, with D perhaps TRBD1 (5 bases). V was shortened by 9 bases and J by 2 bases, with 11 bases between the two germline ends. This CDR3 spans 13 amino acids. The V gene's germline CDR1 is LNHDA and CDR2 SQIVND (reference sequence). The CDR3 region has the DNA TGTGCCAGCCAGGAACAGGCCTACAATGAGCAGTTCTTC. Its protein product is CASQEQAYNEQFF.

The chain joins TRBV30 to TRBJ1-5; D not resolved. Trimming removed 1 base at V and 2 bases at J, with 9 bases between. Germline V CDR1 and CDR2: GTSNPN, SVGIG (reference sequence). This CDR3 comprises 14 residues. The CDR3 region is CAWSDGSGNQPQHF. CDR3 sequence (DNA): TGTGCCTGGAGTGATGGGAGTGGCAATCAGCCCCAGCATTTT. The full variable domain, in which reference TRBV30 and TRBJ1-5 provide the parts outside the CDR3, is SQTIHQWPATLVQPVGSPLSLECTVEGTSNPNLYWYRQAAGRGLQLLFYSVGIGQISSEVPQNLSASRPQDRQFILSSKKLLLSDSGFYLCAWSDGSGNQPQHFGDGTRLSIL.

The V gene is TRBV5-8, the J gene TRBJ1-5; D is undetermined. The CDR3 sequence is 14 residues long. The V gene lost 2 bases and the J gene lost 4 bases, with 10 bases spanning the gap. Germline CDR1 is SGHTS and CDR2 is YDEGEE. The CDR3 DNA reads TGTGCCAGCAGCTTTGGGAGGAGAAATCAGCCCCAGCATTTT. It codes for CASSFGRRNQPQHF.

V usage is TRBV28 and J usage is TRBJ1-2, with 7 bases aligning to TRBD1. From germline, CDR1 is MDHEN and CDR2 SYDVKM. CDR3 length: 17 residues. The V gene end was trimmed by 6 bases and the J gene end by 2 bases; junction bases not matched to a gene: 15. CDR3 sequence reads: CASSFPKQGNLNYGYTF. The DNA for the CDR3 is TGTGCCAGCAGCTTCCCTAAACAGGGGAACCTGAACTATGGCTACACCTTC.

CDR3 sequence: CASSSALAGDYYEQYF. Written as DNA, the CDR3 is TGTGCCAGCAGTTCGGCCCTAGCGGGAGATTACTACGAGCAGTACTTC. The genes are TRBV28 and TRBJ2-7, with 10 bases fitting TRBD2. The germline gives CDR1 MDHEN, CDR2 SYDVKM. V lost 4 bases to trimming and J lost 3 bases; unmatched junction nucleotides: 9. The length of the CDR3 is 16 residues.

J is TRBJ2-7 and V is TRBV28, with 7 bases lining up with TRBD1. The CDR3 is 14 amino acids. Germline values: CDR1 MDHEN, CDR2 SYDVKM. After removal of 7 bases from V and 5 bases from J, the junction contained 11 bases not matched to a gene. CDR3 in DNA: TGTGCCAGCACCTTACAGGGGAATAGGAACGAGCAGTACTTC. It is translated as CASTLQGNRNEQYF.

This clone appeared a single time. The chain is built from TRBV2 and TRBJ2-7, with D possibly being TRBD1 (8 bases). CDR3 length equals 19 residues. CDR1 and CDR2 (germline): SNHLY, FYNNEI. Trimming stripped 8 bases from V and 2 bases from J, with 31 bases between. The CDR3 here is CASRGEGLPDRVYTYEQYF. The CDR3 nucleotides are TGTGCCAGCCGCGGGGAGGGACTACCGGACAGGGTATATACCTACGAGCAGTACTTC.

The rearrangement uses TRBV6-1 and TRBJ1-1; D might be TRBD1 (5 bases). From germline, CDR1 is MNHNS and CDR2 SASEGT. The CDR3 has 14 amino acids. V was shortened by 3 bases and J by 1 base, with 9 bases between the two germline ends. The CDR3 spells CASSDWGGNTEAFF. The CDR3, as DNA: TGTGCCAGCAGTGATTGGGGGGGGAACACTGAAGCTTTCTTT.